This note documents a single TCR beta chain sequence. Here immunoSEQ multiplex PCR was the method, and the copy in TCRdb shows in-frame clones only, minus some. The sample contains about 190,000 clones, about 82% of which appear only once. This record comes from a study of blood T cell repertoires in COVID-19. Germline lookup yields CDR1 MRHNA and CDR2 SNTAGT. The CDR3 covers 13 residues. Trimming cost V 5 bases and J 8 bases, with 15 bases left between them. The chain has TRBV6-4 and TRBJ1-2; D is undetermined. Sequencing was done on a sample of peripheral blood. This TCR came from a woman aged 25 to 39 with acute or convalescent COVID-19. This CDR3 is CASSQPGGQGYTF. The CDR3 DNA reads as TGTGCCAGCAGTCAGCCAGGAGGTCAGGGCTACACCTTC.